This T cell receptor beta chain came from a study of blood T cell repertoires in COVID-19. Study-level information: From T cells, B-cell-depleted T cells, or PBMCs came the material, which was cDNA or gDNA.

Methods used by the authors: Amplification from reference gene primers served as the basis for estimated nucleated cell counts. Data came from immunoSEQ multiplex PCR; TCRdb stores just in-frame clones and leaves some out. V and J calls and clone size come straight from that table; D and trimming were deduced from the DNA. The data hold tens of thousands of clones, with about 90% observed a single time. This clone was seen just once. The CDR3 covers 15 residues. Germline V gives CDR1 MNHEY, CDR2 SVGAGI. V was clipped by 4 bases and J by 3 bases; unmatched bases: 9. The specimen was peripheral blood. The chain links TRBV6-5 to TRBJ2-7; 7 bases are a match to TRBD1. The TCR sequence derives from a man aged 55 to 70 with acute or convalescent COVID-19. The CDR3 region is CASSLYRGPRYEQYF. CDR3 nucleotides: TGTGCCAGCAGTTTATACAGGGGTCCCCGCTACGAGCAGTACTTC.